This T cell receptor (beta chain) was sequenced in a study of Tregs in tolerant kidney transplant recipients (dated by TCRdb to between 2017 and 2020). About the investigation overall: The transplants used related donors with nonmyeloablative bone marrow transplantation, and mixed chimerism in the human trials was transient. The study used TCRbeta sequencing to identify donor-specific regulatory T cells before combined kidney and bone marrow transplantation, then tracked those cells after transplant. The paper as a whole reports these results and caveats: Expanding Tregs with activated donor B cells appeared to identify the most biologically relevant and donor-specific TCRbeta repertoire. Biological reproducibility was not examined directly, but technical replication error appeared to be minimal. Because the PCR primers were changed over time for some patients, nucleotide-level comparison could not be performed across the samples from those patients. The study was constrained by small patient numbers, and validation of the findings is required in larger populations and under other immunosuppression protocols. Donor-specific Treg expansion exceeded global Treg expansion in tolerant patients, suggesting antigen-driven rather than nonspecific expansion.

For TCRbeta CDR3 sequencing, genomic DNA from the sorted cells was extracted using the QIAGEN DNeasy Blood and Tissue Kit. Through immunoSEQ, high-throughput TCRbeta CDR3 sequencing was done commercially, including PCR amplification with internal controls and bias correction. Regarding the original processing steps: Unique productive TCRbeta sequences were defined by CDR3 nucleotide sequence where primers matched, and otherwise by CDR3 amino acid sequence together with Vbeta and Jbeta genes. To correct for sorting error, sequences found in more than one sorted population at a frequency ratio of 2:1 or less were discarded, and the remaining shared sequences were assigned to the population with the higher frequency. A sequence counted as donor-reactive if, in CFSE-low cells, the sequence had a frequency of at least 0.01% and was expanded at least 5-fold compared with unstimulated cells. Jensen-Shannon divergence calculated on the top 100 TCRbeta sequences ranked by frequency was used to measure repertoire divergence. For samples with multiple sequencing runs, sorting error was corrected in each run separately before the runs were combined. The table comes from immuneACCESS by way of TCRdb, which keeps in-frame sequences with V and J called. Part of the clones is missing from these tables; in studies checked, under half for an unresolved V gene and the rest for unknown reasons. The V and J calls and clone size are taken from that table; D and trimming were inferred from the DNA. The data table for this sample lists 50,000 or so clones. The ten largest clones represent under 0.9% of the sample.

The time point label for this specimen denotes: blood sample drawn before combined kidney and bone marrow transplant. Unstimulated Tregs (CD4+CD25+CD127-), CD4+ non-Tregs (CD4+CD25-), CD4 and CD8 cells were FACS-sorted from thawed PBMCs. The patients were a few recipients of combined kidney and bone marrow transplants from the ITN036ST trial, and samples were available only from these trial subjects. Healthy control blood was processed to PBMCs by Ficoll density gradient and cryopreserved, and patient PBMCs were collected before and after transplant. Trimming takes 3 bases from V and 8 bases from J, and the germline ends sit 16 bases apart. Based on the germline V gene, the CDR1 and CDR2 sequences are SNHLY and FYNNEI. The CDR3 sequence holds 15 residues, the cysteine and phenylalanine included. The DNA shown is the part of the CDR3 that was read: 36 bases, in frame from base 1. As concerns this clone: The target of this receptor is not known. The read stops 3 residues short of the end of the CDR3; the missing end is completed from the germline J gene.

The specimen comprised CD4+ T cells from blood, sampled before the transplant. The sequence is built from TRBV2 and TRBJ1-4; TRBD1 is perhaps the D gene, given 6 matching bases. This clonotype was obtained from a human donor who received a combined kidney and bone marrow transplant. Here the CDR3 is given as CASSEDAQGSEKLFF. The sequenced CDR3 bases are TGTGCCAGCAGTGAGGACGCTCAGGGGAGCGAAAAA.